The clone carrying this T cell receptor beta chain was picked up a small number of times. As yet, its antigen is unknown. Prepared libraries of TCR beta cDNA carried unique molecular identifiers. TCRdb reprocessed the PCR reads with MiXCR, giving one entry per CDR3 protein. The table shows around 700,000 distinct CDR3 sequences, with roughly three fifths occurring only once. The sample comes from a study of post-analysis software for immune sequencing data. Study-wide context: Relapsing-remitting, secondary progressive and progressive-relapsing forms of multiple sclerosis all featured among disease courses.

V lost 1 base to trimming and J lost 2 bases, with 18 bases between them. CDR3 size: 16 residues. The germline gives CDR1 SQVTM, CDR2 ANQGSEA. Study outcomes and limitations: Roughly 5 TRBV segments were significantly more frequent in patients than in controls. TRBV5-6, TRBV5-1 and TRBV20-1 were among these segments.

The chain carries TRBV29-1 and TRBJ2-7; tentatively, D is TRBD2 (6 bases). The sequenced sample consisted of blood. The sequence came from a girl aged 2 to 9 with multiple sclerosis. The CDR3 sequence is CSVEGRAAGAPYEQYF. In DNA, the CDR3 is TGCAGCGTTGAAGGGCGAGCAGCGGGCGCCCCCTACGAGCAGTACTTC.